These 17 T cell receptor beta chains share one sample of origin, sequenced in a study of blood T cell repertoires in COVID-19. The assay was immunoSEQ multiplex PCR, and TCRdb's table has in-frame clones only and misses some. The profile covers hundreds of thousands of clones, with more than 75% appearing a single time and roughly 2.5% taken by the ten largest. Sequences were obtained from PBMCs or T cells enriched from blood (not recorded which). These receptors were taken from a man aged 60 to 69 who had recovered from COVID-19.

The CDR3 DNA is TGTGCCAGCAGCCCAGATGAACCCGGGACTAGCGGGAGGGCCGACGAGCAGTACTTC. It yields the protein CASSPDEPGTSGRADEQYF. V is TRBV5-6 and J is TRBJ2-7; TRBD2 aligns across 16 bases. This CDR3 comprises 19 residues. Germline CDR1 SGHDT, CDR2 YYEEEE. Trimming removed 4 bases from V and 5 bases from J; junction bases left unmatched: 15.

CDR3 bases: TGTGCCAGCAGCGCCAGAACCGGGACTAGCGGGAGCGCAGATACGCAGTATTTT. Protein: CASSARTGTSGSADTQYF. V usage is TRBV7-9 and J usage is TRBJ2-3; 14 bases agree with TRBD2. Trimming at V came to 5 bases and at J to 4 bases, leaving 11 bases not matched to a gene. Germline values: CDR1 SEHNR, CDR2 FQNEAQ (reference sequence). This CDR3 comprises 18 residues.

The J gene is TRBJ1-5, the V gene TRBV27, with 12 bases lining up with TRBD1. Per germline, CDR1 MNHEY and CDR2 SMNVEV (reference sequence). After removal of 6 bases from V and 3 bases from J, the junction contained 3 bases not matched to a gene. This CDR3 contains 15 residues. CDR3 DNA sequence: TGTGCCAGCAGGGGACAGGGGGCCTCCAATCAGCCCCAGCATTTT. Residues: CASRGQGASNQPQHF.

CDR3 protein: CAISQGQGYSGETQYF. The CDR3 DNA reads as TGTGCCATCAGCCAGGGACAGGGGTATTCGGGGGAGACCCAGTACTTC. The chain is built from TRBV10-3 and TRBJ2-5, with TRBD1 matching 10 bases. From germline, CDR1 is ENHRY and CDR2 SYGVKD. The ends lost 6 bases at V and 5 bases at J; junction bases unmatched: 12. The CDR3 runs 16 residues.

This clone was counted a single time. The V gene is TRBV10-3, the J gene TRBJ2-7, with 10 bases fitting TRBD2. This CDR3 is built from 17 residues. Germline assignment: CDR1 ENHRY and CDR2 SYGVKD. V lost 4 bases and J lost 5; bases outside the gene matches: 14. The CDR3 coding sequence is TGTGCCATCAGTGTTCACCAGGGAGGGACTAGCGAGGACGAGCAGTACTTC. Translation gives CAISVHQGGTSEDEQYF.

The rearrangement links TRBV27 to TRBJ2-2; 10 bases align to TRBD1. The CDR3 spans 14 residues. V shed 5 bases and J 7 bases; nucleotides not matched to a gene: 4. From germline, CDR1 is MNHEY and CDR2 SMNVEV (reference sequence). In nucleotides, the CDR3 is TGTGCCAGCAGTCCCGACAGGGGGCACGGGGAGCTGTTTTTT. Its translation: CASSPDRGHGELFF.

A single count supports this clone. V usage is TRBV6-2 or TRBV6-3 and J usage is TRBJ1-6, with 7 positions matching TRBD1. The CDR3 consists of 19 residues. V dropped 4 bases and J dropped 7; count of bases not matched to a gene: 19. Per the germline V gene, CDR1 is MNHEY and CDR2 is SVGEGT. The CDR3 loop reads CASSFPTYSGTAINSPLHF. Here the CDR3 DNA reads TGTGCCAGCAGTTTCCCTACTTACTCCGGGACAGCGATCAATTCACCCCTCCACTTT.

This clone occurred once. The chain joins TRBV27 to TRBJ2-1; D is undetermined. From germline, CDR1 is MNHEY and CDR2 SMNVEV (reference sequence). Trimming pared 3 bases from V and 0 bases from J, leaving 9 bases between. This CDR3 contains 15 residues. CDR3 nucleotide sequence: TGTGCCAGCAGTTTCCTAGAGAGCTCCTACAATGAGCAGTTCTTC. Translation gives CASSFLESSYNEQFF.

The chain recombines TRBV4-3 with TRBJ1-2, with a possible D match to TRBD1 (5 bases). V lost 0 bases, J lost 8 bases, and 16 bases lay in between. Germline V gene lookup returns CDR1 LGHNA and CDR2 YSLEER. This CDR3 contains 15 residues. The CDR3 protein is CASSQDLFSRTGYTF. In DNA form, the CDR3 reads TGCGCCAGCAGCCAAGATCTATTTTCCAGGACAGGCTACACCTTC.

The sample holds a few counts of this clone. The same CDR3 can be traced to other DNA sequences in this sample. The CDR3 nucleotides are TGTGCCAGCAGCCAGGGGGCAAACACTGAAGCTTTCTTT. It translates to CASSQGANTEAFF. This chain joins TRBV11-3 and TRBJ1-1; 8 bases agree with TRBD1. This CDR3 contains 13 residues. Germline V gives CDR1 SGHNT, CDR2 YENEEA. Germline trimming cut 5 bases from V and 2 bases from J; bases unmatched to any gene: 1.

The V and J genes are TRBV12-5 and TRBJ1-6; a weak D match, TRBD1 (6 bases). The germline CDR1 and CDR2 sequences are LGHNT and FRNRAP. Trimming took 2 bases from V and 7 from J, leaving 18 bases between them. This CDR3 is 17 amino acids long. CDR3 bases: TGTGCTAGTGGTTTGTTTACGGGACACATCCCCAATTCACCCCTCCACTTT. Residues: CASGLFTGHIPNSPLHF.

The chain uses TRBV30 and TRBJ1-6, with no clear D. The CDR3 is made up of 12 amino acids. The V gene lost 4 bases and the J gene lost 9 bases, with 10 bases spanning the gap. Per germline, CDR1 GTSNPN and CDR2 SVGIG (reference sequence). The CDR3 nucleotides read TGTGCCTGGATGAGGGAGGGTTCACCCCTCCACTTT. Amino acid sequence: CAWMREGSPLHF.

V and J are TRBV10-1 and TRBJ2-3; 12 nucleotides align to TRBD1. The germline V gene encodes CDR1 WNHNN and CDR2 SYGVQD (reference sequence). This CDR3 has 14 residues. The junction had 2 bases not matched to a gene; V was cut back by 8 bases and J by 2 bases. The CDR3 DNA sequence: TGCGCCAGCGGGACAGGGGGCTACACAGATACGCAGTATTTT. Translated: CASGTGGYTDTQYF.

There are a few counts of this clone. V and J are TRBV5-4 and TRBJ2-7, with 7 positions matching TRBD1. The V segment lost 0 bases and the J segment 2 bases; nucleotides outside the gene matches: 8. CDR1 and CDR2 (germline): SGHNT, YYREEE (reference sequence). The CDR3 is made up of 16 amino acids. In nucleotides, the CDR3 is TGTGCCAGCAGCTTGGCTCCAGGACAGGTCCCCTACGAGCAGTACTTC. Translation gives CASSLAPGQVPYEQYF.

CDR3 coding DNA: TGTGCCAGCAGTTACGACAGTAACCAAGAGACCCAGTACTTC. Translating gives CASSYDSNQETQYF. The chain couples TRBV7-9 to TRBJ2-5, with D perhaps matching TRBD1 (5 bases). CDR3 length equals 14 residues. From germline, CDR1 is SEHNR and CDR2 FQNEAQ (reference sequence). Trimming cost V 6 bases and J 0 bases, with 11 bases left between them. Looking up the rest from reference TRBV7-9 and TRBJ2-5 gives the full variable domain: DTGVSQNPRHKITKRGQNVTFRCDPISEHNRLYWYRQTLGQGPEFLTYFQNEAQLEKSRLLSDRFSAERPKGSFSTLEIQRTEQGDSAMYLCASSYDSNQETQYFGPGTRLLVL.

J is TRBJ1-1 and V is TRBV29-1, with D maybe TRBD1 (6 bases). V was clipped by 4 bases and J by 5 bases, with 11 bases between them. CDR3 length equals 12 residues. CDR1 is SQVTM and CDR2 is ANQGSEA in the germline V gene. CDR3 protein: CSVGQQGTEAFF. CDR3 in DNA: TGCAGCGTTGGTCAACAGGGAACTGAAGCTTTCTTT.

A word on this clone: An end of the junction differs from the germline gene, which may be a read error. This rearrangement joins TRBV6-5 to TRBJ1-1; D is undetermined. Germline V CDR1 and CDR2: MNHEY, SVGAGI. The CDR3 contains 13 residues. In nucleotides, the CDR3 is TGTGCAAGCAGTTACATCTCACGCGATGAAGCTTTCTTT. Amino acid sequence: CASSYISRDEAFF.